Listed here are 23 T cell receptor beta chains from one sample, sequenced in a study of T cell changes during pregnancy in multiple sclerosis. Clones were sequenced by immunoSEQ multiplex PCR, and TCRdb holds only the in-frame ones, with some missing. The top ten hold roughly 0.99% of the sample, which has approximately 99,000 clones, roughly 92% seen once. The specimen comprised peripheral blood, sampled after pregnancy. Receptors originate from a female donor with multiple sclerosis, enrolled in a pregnancy study.

J is TRBJ2-5 and V is TRBV25-1; 8 bases fit TRBD2. This CDR3 has 16 amino acids. Per the germline V gene, CDR1 is MGHDK and CDR2 is SYGVNS. With V trimmed by 3 bases and J by 4 bases, 10 bases remained unmatched. The DNA of the CDR3 is TGTGCCAGCAGTGATTCTCGGGGGGGGCTGATAGAGACCCAGTACTTC. Encoded protein: CASSDSRGGLIETQYF. Filled out from reference TRBV25-1 and TRBJ2-5, the complete variable domain reads EADIYQTPRYLVIGTGKKITLECSQTMGHDKMYWYQQDPGMELHLIHYSYGVNSTEKGDLSSESTVSRIRTEHFPLTLESARPSHTSQYLCASSDSRGGLIETQYFGPGTRLLVL.

V is TRBV30 and J is TRBJ1-5; TRBD1 matches at 7 bases. V was clipped by 3 bases and J by 6 bases; unmatched bases: 11. This CDR3 is 15 amino acids long. Germline lookup yields CDR1 GTSNPN and CDR2 SVGIG (reference sequence). The CDR3 region has the DNA TGTGCCTGGAGCCCGAAGACAGGGCCCGGTCAGCCCCAGCATTTT. It translates to CAWSPKTGPGQPQHF. Complete variable domain (other parts from reference TRBV30 and TRBJ1-5): SQTIHQWPATLVQPVGSPLSLECTVEGTSNPNLYWYRQAAGRGLQLLFYSVGIGQISSEVPQNLSASRPQDRQFILSSKKLLLSDSGFYLCAWSPKTGPGQPQHFGDGTRLSIL.

J is TRBJ2-7 and V is TRBV7-2; TRBD1 agrees at 10 bases. Trimming cost V 2 bases and J 2 bases; bases outside gene matches: 6. The CDR3 totals 16 residues. CDR1 and CDR2 (germline): SGHTA, FQGNSA. The CDR3 sequence is CASSLSATGGPYEQYF. Here the CDR3 DNA reads TGTGCCAGCAGCTTATCCGCGACAGGGGGCCCCTACGAGCAGTACTTC.

The rearrangement links TRBV12-5 to TRBJ2-3; 8 nucleotides match TRBD2. Germline V lookup: CDR1 LGHNT, CDR2 FRNRAP. Losses at the gene ends were 0 bases for V and 2 bases for J; bases not matched to a gene: 4. CDR3 length: 16 amino acids. The CDR3 nucleotides are TGTGCTAGTGGTTTGGTACCGGGAGGGATCACAGATACGCAGTATTTT. Protein product: CASGLVPGGITDTQYF.

This rearrangement joins TRBV5-6 to TRBJ2-7, with 7 bases lining up with TRBD1. There are 13 residues in the CDR3. Unmatched junction bases numbered 4, after V lost 1 base and J lost 6 bases. CDR1 is SGHDT and CDR2 is YYEEEE in the germline V gene. DNA for the CDR3: TGTGCCAGCAGCTTGTCCCCAGGGGGCGAGCAGTACTTC. Translated: CASSLSPGGEQYF.

The chain links TRBV9 to TRBJ2-7; 10 bases agree with TRBD2. The CDR3 is 16 residues long. The junction had 10 bases not matched to a gene; V was cut back by 4 bases and J by 3 bases. Germline V gene data show CDR1 as SGDLS and CDR2 as YYNGEE. CDR3 residues: CASSRDGGTSDYEQYF. The CDR3 nucleotides read TGTGCCAGCAGCAGAGATGGGGGGACTAGCGACTACGAGCAGTACTTC.

The chain combines TRBV27 with TRBJ1-5, with D possibly TRBD1 on 6 matching bases. V lost 4 bases and J lost 5, with 9 bases in between. CDR1 is MNHEY, CDR2 SMNVEV, per germline (reference sequence). The CDR3 has 13 amino acids. DNA of the CDR3: TGTGCCAGCAGTTACAGGGCTTATCAGCCCCAGCATTTT. Protein: CASSYRAYQPQHF.

The V call is TRBV28, the J call TRBJ2-3, with D possibly matching TRBD1 (7 bases). Trimming removed 7 bases from V and 4 bases from J, with 12 bases in between. The CDR3 has 13 amino acids. Germline-derived CDR1 and CDR2 are MDHEN and SYDVKM. The DNA for the CDR3 is TGTGCCAGCACCTCAGGGGGGCCAGATACGCAGTATTTT. The encoded protein is CASTSGGPDTQYF.

The chain has TRBV2 and TRBJ2-2; 10 positions match TRBD2. The V segment lost 6 bases and the J segment 6 bases; nucleotides outside the gene matches: 4. Germline V lookup: CDR1 SNHLY, CDR2 FYNNEI. The CDR3 extends over 14 amino acids. CDR3 amino acids: CASRVAGGAGELFF. The DNA for the CDR3 is TGTGCCAGCAGGGTAGCGGGAGGCGCCGGGGAGCTGTTTTTT.

The V and J genes are TRBV28 and TRBJ2-6; D gene ambiguous. The CDR3 has 15 amino acids. Trimming shortened V by 1 base and J by 0 bases, and 4 bases separated the two germline ends. Looked up from germline, CDR1 is MDHEN and CDR2 is SYDVKM. Here the CDR3 DNA reads TGTGCCAGCAGTTTATCAGGCTCTGGGGCCAACGTCCTGACTTTC. This gives the protein CASSLSGSGANVLTF.

This clone was observed once. The rearrangement uses TRBV5-1 and TRBJ2-7; TRBD1 is a possible D gene (6 bases). With 4 bases removed from V and 0 bases from J, the gap between germline ends came to 14 bases. The CDR3 runs 15 residues. Per germline, CDR1 SGHRS and CDR2 YFSETQ. CDR3 in DNA: TGCGCCAGCAGCCCCAGACAGGCCTACTCCTACGAGCAGTACTTC. Amino acid sequence: CASSPRQAYSYEQYF. Full variable domain (missing parts from reference TRBV5-1 and TRBJ2-7): KAGVTQTPRYLIKTRGQQVTLSCSPISGHRSVSWYQQTPGQGLQFLFEYFSETQRNKGNFPGRFSGRQFSNSRSEMNVSTLELGDSALYLCASSPRQAYSYEQYFGPGTRLTVT.

The chain links TRBV10-3 to TRBJ1-5, with a tentative D call TRBD1 (6 bases). CDR3 length equals 13 residues. V lost 8 bases, J lost 4 bases, and 12 bases lay in between. Germline V gene data show CDR1 as ENHRY and CDR2 as SYGVKD. The CDR3 DNA reads as TGTGCCATCGGCCCCGACAGGAATCAGCCCCAGCATTTT. Encoded protein: CAIGPDRNQPQHF.

This clone has just one count. The chain is built from TRBV2 and TRBJ2-1, with TRBD2 matching 11 bases. This CDR3 comprises 16 residues. Trimming removed 6 bases from V and 0 bases from J; junction bases left unmatched: 4. Germline V gene sequence: CDR1 SNHLY, CDR2 FYNNEI. The CDR3 protein is CASRRLAGSSYNEQFF. The CDR3 DNA reads as TGTGCCAGCAGAAGACTAGCGGGATCCTCCTACAATGAGCAGTTCTTC.

Here the CDR3 DNA reads TGCGCCAGCAGCCCTTCCTTAGCGGGGGGTTTCACAGATACGCAGTATTTT. This sequence encodes CASSPSLAGGFTDTQYF. The chain recombines TRBV5-1 with TRBJ2-3; 10 bases are a match to TRBD2. Germline-derived CDR1 and CDR2 are SGHRS and YFSETQ. The CDR3 has 17 amino acids. V gave up 4 bases and J gave up 2 bases; unmatched junction bases: 10.

The genes are TRBV2 and TRBJ1-1; D perhaps matches TRBD1 (6 bases). The V end was cut by 10 bases, the J end by 1 base, with 13 bases between. The CDR3 has 13 amino acids. In germline, CDR1 is SNHLY, CDR2 FYNNEI. The CDR3 is CAKKDSPNTEAFF. The CDR3 DNA sequence: TGTGCCAAAAAGGACAGTCCGAACACTGAAGCTTTCTTT.

This clone occurred a few times. The CDR3 spells CAISKTGGADNQPQHF. CDR3 DNA: TGTGCCATCAGCAAAACAGGGGGCGCGGACAATCAGCCCCAGCATTTT. The chain couples TRBV10-3 to TRBJ1-5; 9 bases fit TRBD1. Per the germline V gene, CDR1 is ENHRY and CDR2 is SYGVKD. The CDR3 runs to 16 residues. With V trimmed by 6 bases and J by 3 bases, 9 bases remained unmatched.

In DNA form, the CDR3 reads TGTGCCAGCAGCGAGACAGGGGCCAATCAGCCCCAGCATTTT. It specifies CASSETGANQPQHF. The V gene is TRBV2, the J gene TRBJ1-5; TRBD1 matches at 8 bases. The CDR3 is 14 amino acids. The germline CDR1 and CDR2 sequences are SNHLY and FYNNEI. With V trimmed by 6 bases and J by 3 bases, 4 bases remained unmatched.

V is TRBV27 and J is TRBJ2-7; 7 bases fit TRBD2. From germline, CDR1 is MNHEY and CDR2 SMNVEV (reference sequence). The V gene end was trimmed by 5 bases and the J gene end by 3 bases; junction bases not matched to a gene: 7. CDR3 length equals 14 residues. Here the CDR3 DNA reads TGTGCCAGCAGTCCCCGGGAGGAGAGCTACGAGCAGTACTTC. Its protein is CASSPREESYEQYF.

This clone was seen only a few times. The chain combines TRBV7-2 with TRBJ2-1, with 12 nucleotides matching TRBD2. This CDR3 has 15 residues. J was trimmed by 10 bases and V by 5 bases; bases with no gene match: 9. CDR1 and CDR2 (germline): SGHTA, FQGNSA. CDR3: CASSQQLAGGGEQFF. Written as DNA, the CDR3 is TGTGCCAGCAGCCAGCAACTAGCGGGAGGTGGGGAGCAGTTCTTC.

The chain combines TRBV18 with TRBJ1-3, with D perhaps matching TRBD1 (5 bases). V dropped 0 bases and J dropped 0 bases, with 15 bases sitting between them. Germline CDR1 is KGHSH and CDR2 is LQKENI. This CDR3 comprises 18 residues. CDR3 bases: TGTGCCAGCTCACCACCGAAAAGCCTAGGGGCCTCTGGAAACACCATATATTTT. Its translation is CASSPPKSLGASGNTIYF.

This sequence joins TRBV11-1 and TRBJ2-7; 10 nucleotides match TRBD1. Germline CDR1 is SGHAT and CDR2 is FQDESV (reference sequence). Trimming at V came to 4 bases and at J to 2 bases, leaving 2 bases not matched to a gene. The CDR3 totals 14 residues. The CDR3 coding sequence is TGTGCCAGCAGCTGGGACAGGGGAACCTACGAGCAGTACTTC. The encoded protein is CASSWDRGTYEQYF.

The rearrangement links TRBV7-2 to TRBJ1-5, with D possibly being TRBD1 (6 bases). There are 16 residues in the CDR3. The germline V gene has CDR1 SGHTA and CDR2 FQGNSA. V was shortened by 3 bases and J by 7 bases, with 19 bases between the two germline ends. This CDR3 is CASSFNLPQGGQPQHF. DNA for the CDR3: TGTGCCAGCAGCTTCAATCTCCCTCAAGGGGGACAGCCCCAGCATTTT.

This chain joins TRBV4-2 and TRBJ2-1; TRBD2 matches at 8 bases. The CDR3 sequence is 18 residues long. From germline, CDR1 is LGHNA and CDR2 YNFKEQ. The V gene end was trimmed by 0 bases and the J gene end by 6 bases; junction bases not matched to a gene: 13. The CDR3 here is CASSQDPPGAGALNEQFF. The CDR3 DNA reads as TGTGCCAGCAGCCAAGATCCGCCGGGAGCGGGAGCCCTCAATGAGCAGTTCTTC.